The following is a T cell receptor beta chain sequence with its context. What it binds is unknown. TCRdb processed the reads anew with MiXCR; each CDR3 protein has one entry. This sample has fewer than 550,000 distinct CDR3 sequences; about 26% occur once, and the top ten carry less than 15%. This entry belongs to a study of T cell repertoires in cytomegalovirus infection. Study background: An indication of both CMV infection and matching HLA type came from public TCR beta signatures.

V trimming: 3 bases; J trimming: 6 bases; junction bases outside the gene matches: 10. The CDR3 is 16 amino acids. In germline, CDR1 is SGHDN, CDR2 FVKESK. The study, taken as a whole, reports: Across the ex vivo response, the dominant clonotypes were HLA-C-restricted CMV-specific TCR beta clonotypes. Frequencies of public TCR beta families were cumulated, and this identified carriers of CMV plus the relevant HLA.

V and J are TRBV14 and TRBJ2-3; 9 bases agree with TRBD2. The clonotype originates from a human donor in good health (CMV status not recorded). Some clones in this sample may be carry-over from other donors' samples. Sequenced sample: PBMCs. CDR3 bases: TGTGCCAGCAGCCAGACCTTGGTAGCGGGAGCGGATACGCAGTATTTT. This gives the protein CASSQTLVAGADTQYF.